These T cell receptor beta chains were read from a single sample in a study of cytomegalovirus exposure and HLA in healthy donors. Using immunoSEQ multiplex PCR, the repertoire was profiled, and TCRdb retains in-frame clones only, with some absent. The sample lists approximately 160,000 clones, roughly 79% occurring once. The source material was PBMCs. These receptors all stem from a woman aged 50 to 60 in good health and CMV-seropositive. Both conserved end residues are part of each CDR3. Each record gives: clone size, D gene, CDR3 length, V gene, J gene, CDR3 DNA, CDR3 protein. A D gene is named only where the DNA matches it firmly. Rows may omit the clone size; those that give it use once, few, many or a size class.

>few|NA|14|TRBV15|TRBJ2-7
TGTGCCACCAGCAGACTCGGACAGCGCTACGAGCAGTACTTC
CATSRLGQRYEQYF
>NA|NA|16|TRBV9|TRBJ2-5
TGTGCCAGCAGCGTAGGGGTCGGAGGCTTCCAAGAGACCCAGTACTTC
CASSVGVGGFQETQYF
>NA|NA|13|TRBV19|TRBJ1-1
TGTGCCAGTAGACCACAAGGGGACACTGAAGCTTTCTTT
CASRPQGDTEAFF
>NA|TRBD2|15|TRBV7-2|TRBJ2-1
TGTGCCAGCAGCCGTAGCGGGAGCTCCTACAATGAGCAGTTCTTC
CASSRSGSSYNEQFF
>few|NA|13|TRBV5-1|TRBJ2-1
TGCGCCAGCAGCAACGTGAGCCAGGGTGAGCAGTTCTTC
CASSNVSQGEQFF
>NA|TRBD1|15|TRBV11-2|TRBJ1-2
TGTGCCAGCAGCCCTAAGGGGACAGGAGATGGAGGCTACACCTTC
CASSPKGTGDGGYTF
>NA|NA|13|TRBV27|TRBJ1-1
TGTGCCAGCAGTTTGATGAGGGCCACTGAAGCTTTCTTT
CASSLMRATEAFF
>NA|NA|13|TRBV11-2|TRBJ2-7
TGTGCCAGCAGCCTAGCCCACAGTTACGAGCAGTACTTC
CASSLAHSYEQYF
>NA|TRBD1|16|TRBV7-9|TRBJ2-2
TGTGCCAGCAGCCCTCGGACAGGGGGCGCTTCCGGGGAGCTGTTTTTT
CASSPRTGGASGELFF
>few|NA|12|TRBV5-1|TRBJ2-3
TGCGCCAGCAGCCCACAGACAGATACGCAGTATTTT
CASSPQTDTQYF
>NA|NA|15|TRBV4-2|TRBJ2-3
TGTGCCAGCAGCCAAGACCCAGTTAGCACAGATACGCAGTATTTT
CASSQDPVSTDTQYF
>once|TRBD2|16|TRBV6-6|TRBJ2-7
TGTGCCAGCAGCCCCACCGGGGGGGCTGGTAGTTACGAGCAGTACTTC
CASSPTGGAGSYEQYF
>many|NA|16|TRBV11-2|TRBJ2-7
TGTGCCAGCCACTTGAACGGTTGGGGCCCAACCTACGAGCAGTACTTC
CASHLNGWGPTYEQYF
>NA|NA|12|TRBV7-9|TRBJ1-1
TGTGCCAGCAGCTTAAACGGAGTTGAAGCTTTCTTT
CASSLNGVEAFF
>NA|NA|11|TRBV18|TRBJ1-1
TGTGCCAGCCAGGGTTACACTGAAGCTTTCTTT
CASQGYTEAFF
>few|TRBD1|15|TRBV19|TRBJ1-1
TGTGCCAGTAGTCCGGAACAGGGGCTAAGCGCTGAAGCTTTCTTT
CASSPEQGLSAEAFF
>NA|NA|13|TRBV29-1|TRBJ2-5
TGCAGCGTCTTGTGGGGTGGAGGTGGGACCCAGTACTTC
CSVLWGGGGTQYF
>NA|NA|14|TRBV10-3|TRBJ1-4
TGTGCCACTAGTGTCCGCCCAACTAATGAAAAACTGTTTTTT
CATSVRPTNEKLFF
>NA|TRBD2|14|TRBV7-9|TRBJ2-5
TGTGCCAGCGGTTGGGGGAGGGATGGAGAGACCCAGTACTTC
CASGWGRDGETQYF
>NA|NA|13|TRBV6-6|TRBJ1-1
TGTGCCAGCAGACCTACCCAGAACACTGAAGCTTTCTTT
CASRPTQNTEAFF
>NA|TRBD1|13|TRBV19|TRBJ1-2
TGTGCCAGTAGTGCGACAGGGAATTATGGCTACACCTTC
CASSATGNYGYTF
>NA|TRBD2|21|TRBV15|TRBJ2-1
TGTGCCACCAGCAGAGATTCCCAACTAGCGGGGGGCCAAAATTCCTACAATGAGCAGTTCTTC
CATSRDSQLAGGQNSYNEQFF
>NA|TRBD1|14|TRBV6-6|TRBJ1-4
TGTGCCAGCAGCCCCCGGACAGGGGGCGAAAAACTGTTTTTT
CASSPRTGGEKLFF
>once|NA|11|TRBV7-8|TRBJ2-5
TGTGCCAGCAGCAACAGAGAGACCCAGTACTTC
CASSNRETQYF
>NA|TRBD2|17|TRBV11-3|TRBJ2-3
TGTGCCAGCAGCAAACGGACTAGCGGGGGAGGCACAGATACGCAGTATTTT
CASSKRTSGGGTDTQYF
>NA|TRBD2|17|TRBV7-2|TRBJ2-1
TGTGCCAGCAGCTTAGATATGGCGGCTAGCGGTTACAATGAGCAGTTCTTC
CASSLDMAASGYNEQFF
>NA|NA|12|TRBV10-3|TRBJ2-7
TGTGCCATCGGCGGGACTCTTTACGAGCAGTACTTC
CAIGGTLYEQYF
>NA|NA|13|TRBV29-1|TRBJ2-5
TGCAGCGTTCGGCGGGATCTCGGAGAAGAGCAGTACTTC
CSVRRDLGEEQYF
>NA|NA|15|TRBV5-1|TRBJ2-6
TGCGCCAGCAGCGACACGAGCTCTGGGGCCAACGGCCTGACTTTC
CASSDTSSGANGLTF
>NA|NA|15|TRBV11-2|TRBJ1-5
TGTGCCAGCAGCTTAGGGTCAGGGGAATATCAGCCCCAGCATTTT
CASSLGSGEYQPQHF
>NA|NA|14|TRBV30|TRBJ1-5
TGTGCCTGGAGGCACAGTCACGGCGATCAGCCCCAGCATTTT
CAWRHSHGDQPQHF
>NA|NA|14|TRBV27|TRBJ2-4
TGTGCCAGCAGGGGGTTCGGGGATTTGGGAAGTCAGTACTTC
CASRGFGDLGSQYF
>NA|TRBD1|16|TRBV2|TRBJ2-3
TGTGCCAGCAGTGAACGTACAGGGGGTACAATAGATACGCAGTATTTT
CASSERTGGTIDTQYF
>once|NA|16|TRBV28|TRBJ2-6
TGTGCCAGCAGTCTCCGGATGACACCTGGGGCCAACGTCCTGACTTTC
CASSLRMTPGANVLTF
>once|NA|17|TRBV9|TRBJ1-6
TGTGCCAGCAGCGTAGGACAGTCCCGCTCCTATAATTCACCCCTCCACTTT
CASSVGQSRSYNSPLHF
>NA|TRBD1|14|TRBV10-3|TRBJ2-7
TGTGCCATCAGTGAGTCACCAGGGGGTAGGGAGCAGTACTTC
CAISESPGGREQYF
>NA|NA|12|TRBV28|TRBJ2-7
TGTGCCACCTCGGGATCAACCTACGAGCAGTACTTC
CATSGSTYEQYF
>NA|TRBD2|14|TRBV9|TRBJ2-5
TGTGCCACCGGGAGGGGAGACGGGCAAGAGACCCAGTACTTC
CATGRGDGQETQYF
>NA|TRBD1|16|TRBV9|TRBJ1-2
TGTGCCAGCAGCGCGGGACAGGGGACGCCTATGAGTGGCTACACCTTC
CASSAGQGTPMSGYTF
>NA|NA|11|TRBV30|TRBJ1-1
TGTGCCTGGGCGGCTTTCGCTGAAGCTTTCTTT
CAWAAFAEAFF
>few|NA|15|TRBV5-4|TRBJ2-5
TGTGCCAGCAGCTTTCCCGGGACTCCTCAAGAGACCCAGTACTTC
CASSFPGTPQETQYF
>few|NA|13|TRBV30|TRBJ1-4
TGTGCCTGGGGGCTAGGGGGGGCGGAAAAACTGTTTTTT
CAWGLGGAEKLFF
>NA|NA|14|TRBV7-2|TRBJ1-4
TGTGCCAGCAGCTTGACAGCTTCCAATGAAAAACTGTTTTTT
CASSLTASNEKLFF
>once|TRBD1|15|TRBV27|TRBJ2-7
TGTGCCAGCAGCTCCGGGACAGGCTTTTTCACTTCTCAGTACTTC
CASSSGTGFFTSQYF
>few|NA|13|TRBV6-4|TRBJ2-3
TGTGCCACCCCTAGGCTGGGCACAGATACGCAGTATTTT
CATPRLGTDTQYF
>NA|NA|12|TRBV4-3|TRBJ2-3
TGCGCCAGCAGCCTCGGAGGAGATACGCAGTATTTT
CASSLGGDTQYF
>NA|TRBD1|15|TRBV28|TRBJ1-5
TGTGCCAGCAGTTCGCCTACAGGGGCGGAGAGGCCCCAGCATTTT
CASSSPTGAERPQHF
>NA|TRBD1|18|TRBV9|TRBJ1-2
TGTGCCAGCAGCGCCTCGCGGACAGGGGATCGAGTGTTCTATGGCTACACCTTC
CASSASRTGDRVFYGYTF
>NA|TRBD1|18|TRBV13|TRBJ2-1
TGTGCCAGCAGCTTAGGCTTCGGTCAATGGACAGGGGGCAATGAGCAGTTCTTC
CASSLGFGQWTGGNEQFF
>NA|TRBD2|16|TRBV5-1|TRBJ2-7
TGCGCCAGCAGCTTGGCCCTGGCGGGAGGGCCGCACGAGCAGTACTTC
CASSLALAGGPHEQYF
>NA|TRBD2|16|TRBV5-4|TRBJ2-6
TGTGCCAGCAGCCCGCGGGAGAAGGCTGGGGCCAACGTCCTGACTTTC
CASSPREKAGANVLTF
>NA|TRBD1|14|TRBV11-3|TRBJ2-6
TGTGCCAGCAGCTTAGAGGGACAGGCCAACGGCCTGACTTTC
CASSLEGQANGLTF
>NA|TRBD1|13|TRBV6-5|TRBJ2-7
TGTGCCAGCAGGGCCGACAGGGGTCGAGAGCAGTACTTC
CASRADRGREQYF